The TCR beta chain described here comes from a study of T cell responses to AZD1222 COVID-19 vaccine. Study context: Investigators merged groups given second doses at roughly 4 or roughly 12 weeks.

Sequencing used immunoSEQ multiplex PCR; TCRdb keeps in-frame clones, though not all of them. The sample records tens of thousands of clones, about 80% being singletons. Study results and caveats: Reportedly, nearly half the spike-specific TCRs target unmutated variant regions.

With respect to this clone: Its cognate antigen is unknown.

The source of this sequence is an adult in good health. Source: peripheral blood, taken on day 0 of AZD1222 vaccination.

CDR3 in DNA: TGTGCCAGTAGTAGTGGGAACACTGAAGCTTTCTTT. Translated: CASSSGNTEAFF. The chain combines TRBV19 with TRBJ1-1; D call uncertain. Between the trimmed V and J ends, which lost 4 bases and 1 base, there was a span of 4 bases. The germline V gene has CDR1 LNHDA and CDR2 SQIVND (reference sequence). This CDR3 is 12 amino acids long.